The rows below give T cell receptor beta chains drawn from one sample of a study of T-cell reconstitution after alpha-beta-depleted transplantation in children. From the PCR reads, TCRdb called clonotypes with MiXCR, one entry per CDR3 protein. The data show around 300,000 distinct CDR3 sequences, around 10% seen once. The input for sequencing was peripheral blood, taken 180 days after TCRalphabeta/CD19-depleted stem cell transplant. The source is a male patient aged 2-15 years who had a stem cell transplant for chronic granulomatous disease, so the T cells may come from the graft donor. CDR3s include the opening cysteine and the closing phenylalanine or tryptophan. D genes are given only for firm matches. Some rows have no size entry. The others give once, few or many, or a class for an expanded clone.

size | J | V | D | DNA | CDR3
many | TRBJ2-1 | TRBV7-3 | TRBD1 | TGTGCCAGCAGCCCCCGGGACAGGGGATTGGGTGAGCAGTTCTTC | CASSPRDRGLGEQFF
few | TRBJ1-5 | TRBV5-4 | - | TGTGCCAGCAGCTTGGCGGGACATAATCAGCCCCAGCATTTT | CASSLAGHNQPQHF
few | TRBJ2-5 | TRBV18 | - | TGTGCCAGCTCACGGCGAGCAAGAGAGACCCAGTACTTC | CASSRRARETQYF
- | TRBJ2-2 | TRBV4-2 | - | TGTGCCAGCAGCCAAGAAGGAGGGCGCGGCGGGTCGAACACCGGGGAGCTGTTTTTT | CASSQEGGRGGSNTGELFF
many | TRBJ2-7 | TRBV12-3/TRBV12-4 | TRBD2 | TGTGCCAGCAGTTCGGGACTAGCGGTTCAGTACTTC | CASSSGLAVQYF
many | TRBJ2-5 | TRBV12-3/TRBV12-4 | TRBD2 | TGTGCCAGCAGTCCCCGGGGCGGGAGGGCGGAGACCCAGTACTTC | CASSPRGGRAETQYF
many | TRBJ1-6 | TRBV7-9 | - | TGTGCCAGCAGCTCAAGAGGGACGGGGCCACCCCTCCACTTT | CASSSRGTGPPLHF
- | TRBJ1-4 | TRBV30 | - | TGTGCCTGGAGTGCAGACAGGACCTTGACCCCTACCACGCTGGAAAAACTGTTTTTT | CAWSADRTLTPTTLEKLFF
- | TRBJ2-7 | TRBV6-2/TRBV6-3 | TRBD2 | TGTGCCAGCAGCCCCCCGAGAGGGACTAGCGGGCCGAGCTCCTACGAGCAGTACTTC | CASSPPRGTSGPSSYEQYF
- | TRBJ2-7 | TRBV10-3 | TRBD1 | TGTGCCATCAGCCCGGACAGGAACCACGAGCAGTACTTC | CAISPDRNHEQYF
many | TRBJ2-2 | TRBV7-9 | - | TGTGCCAGCAGCCGAAGACAGAACACCGGGGAGCTGTTTTTT | CASSRRQNTGELFF
many | TRBJ2-1 | TRBV5-1 | TRBD1 | TGCGCCAGCAGTTTTTACGGACAGGGGGCCACCAATGAGCAGTTCTTC | CASSFYGQGATNEQFF
few | TRBJ1-4 | TRBV7-9 | - | TGTGCCAGCAGCTTAATCAGGGATGAAAAACTGTTTTTT | CASSLIRDEKLFF
many | TRBJ1-1 | TRBV28 | - | TGTGCCAGCAGTTTGTCAAGGTATGGAGAGTCGGGCGCTTTCTTT | CASSLSRYGESGAFF
many | TRBJ2-5 | TRBV29-1 | - | TGCAGCGTTGAAGAGATGTCCGCCGTGGTCGGTGGGGAGACCCAGTACTTC | CSVEEMSAVVGGETQYF
many | TRBJ2-7 | TRBV29-1 | - | TGCAGCGTTGAAGAGCTCGGGCAGGGGGGCGACGAGCAGTACTTC | CSVEELGQGGDEQYF
- | TRBJ1-1 | TRBV6-5 | TRBD1 | TGTGCCAGCAGTTTGGGACAGGGGGCCACTGAAGCTTTCTTT | CASSLGQGATEAFF
many | TRBJ2-3 | TRBV28 | TRBD2 | TGTGCCAGCAGGCCAACTTTGACTAGCGGACCCACAGATACGCAGTATTTT | CASRPTLTSGPTDTQYF
many | TRBJ2-7 | TRBV29-1 | - | TGCAGCGTGGAACGGGGTCACCCCTCATACGAGCAGTACTTC | CSVERGHPSYEQYF
many | TRBJ2-7 | TRBV6-5 | TRBD2 | TGTGCCAGCGGTAGGGGAGCGGGGGAGCAGTACTTC | CASGRGAGEQYF
many | TRBJ2-7 | TRBV20-1 | - | TGCAGTGCTAGACCCCATACTGCAGCCTACGAGCAGTACTTC | CSARPHTAAYEQYF
many | TRBJ2-1 | TRBV9 | - | TGTGCCAGCAGCGTCCGCGCGACAGTCAACAATGAGCAGTTCTTC | CASSVRATVNNEQFF
many | TRBJ1-4 | TRBV7-9 | - | TGTGCCAGCAGCCGGGACCGGCCTAATGAAAAACTGTTTTTT | CASSRDRPNEKLFF
many | TRBJ2-3 | TRBV5-1 | - | TGCGCCAGCAGCTTCGTCGGGATTGCTGATACGCAGTATTTT | CASSFVGIADTQYF
many | TRBJ2-7 | TRBV20-1 | - | TGCAGTGCGAACGTTGTGGTTAGCTACGAGCAGTACTTC | CSANVVVSYEQYF
many | TRBJ2-5 | TRBV5-6 | - | TGTGCCAGCAGCTTGGCAGGCCGGCGGGGGGGACAGGAGTTAGAGACCCAGTACTTC | CASSLAGRRGGQELETQYF
many | TRBJ2-1 | TRBV9 | - | TGTGCCAGCAGCGCCCTGGTAACGGGCAATGAGCAGTTCTTC | CASSALVTGNEQFF
few | TRBJ2-1 | TRBV7-9 | TRBD2 | TGTGCCAGCAGCCGCCTCCGACTAGCGGGATACAATGAGCAGTTCTTC | CASSRLRLAGYNEQFF
many | TRBJ2-2 | TRBV7-3 | TRBD1 | TGTGCCAGCAGAACGTCGTCAGGGGGTACCGGGGAGCTGTTTTTT | CASRTSSGGTGELFF
many | TRBJ2-3 | TRBV11-2 | - | TGTGCCAGCAGCCCCCCCAGAGATACGCAGTATTTT | CASSPPRDTQYF
many | TRBJ2-2 | TRBV20-1 | - | TGCAGTGCTAGAGATACAAGGGTGGAGGCAGGTGGGGACACCGGGGAGCTGTTTTTT | CSARDTRVEAGGDTGELFF